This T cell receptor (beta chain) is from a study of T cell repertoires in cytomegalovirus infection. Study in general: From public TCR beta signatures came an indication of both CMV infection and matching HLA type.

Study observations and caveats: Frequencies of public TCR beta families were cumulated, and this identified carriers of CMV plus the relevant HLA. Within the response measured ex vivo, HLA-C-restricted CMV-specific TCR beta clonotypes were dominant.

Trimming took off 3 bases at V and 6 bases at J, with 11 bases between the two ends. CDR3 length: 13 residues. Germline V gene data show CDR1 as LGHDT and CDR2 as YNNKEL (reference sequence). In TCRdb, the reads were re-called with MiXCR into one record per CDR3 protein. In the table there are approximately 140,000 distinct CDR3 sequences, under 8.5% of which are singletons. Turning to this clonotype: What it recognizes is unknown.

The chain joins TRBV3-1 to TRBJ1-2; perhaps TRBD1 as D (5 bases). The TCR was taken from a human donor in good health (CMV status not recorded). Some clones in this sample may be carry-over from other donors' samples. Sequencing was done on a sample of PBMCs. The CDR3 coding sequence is TGTGCCAGCAGCCACGGCAGGGCCGATGGCTACACCTTC. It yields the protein CASSHGRADGYTF.